This note documents a single T cell receptor (beta chain) sequence. Its antigen is unidentified. This sample is drawn from a study of CXCR3-negative and CXCR3-positive naive CD8 T cells. Across the whole study: For each library, about 1.5 +/- 0.3 million TRB reads were obtained, 130 million to 150 million in total. Study conclusions and caveats: Naive cells, whether CXCR3-negative or CXCR3-positive, had similar TRBV-TRBJ usage, while memory cells differed. The study found more hydrophobic TRB CDR3s in CXCR3-positive naive cells than in CXCR3-negative naive cells. Memory CD8+ T cell repertoires were far less diverse than both naive subsets.

Naive cells were sorted as CD45RO-, CCR7+, CD27+ and CD95-. The authors made the TRB cDNA libraries by 5' RACE using UMI labels. TCRdb re-called the 5' RACE reads; one entry per CDR3 protein, DNA not given. The sample has 100,000 to 150,000 distinct CDR3 sequences. The clonotype was recovered from a human donor in good health. Some clones in this sample may be carry-over from other donors' samples. Sequencing used naive CXCR3+ CD8+ T cells from blood. Subset reported: CD45RO-CCR7+CD27+CD95- naive CD8+ T cells expressing CXCR3 (TNR3+).

CDR3 region: CASSTDRTGSYEQYF. This chain connects TRBV6-2 or TRBV6-3 to TRBJ2-7; TCRdb picks TRBD1, but there is no DNA to check that call. The germline V gene encodes CDR1 MNHEY and CDR2 SVGEGT. The CDR3 is 15 residues long.